These 25 T cell receptor beta chains originate from one sample sequenced in a study of T-cell memory formation after mild COVID-19. One entry per CDR3 protein, called by TCRdb with MiXCR from the 5' RACE reads. The sample lists about 190,000 distinct CDR3 sequences, about 18% seen once, with 2.4% in the top ten. Sequencing input: PBMCs or a T cell subset sorted from them (not recorded which). These receptors came from an adult woman who had mild COVID-19 (a few samples of this study predate the infection). Cell type and time point are not known.

This sequence joins TRBV6-6 and TRBJ2-1; the match to TRBD1 covers 10 bases. After removal of 5 bases from V and 7 bases from J, the junction contained 5 bases not matched to a gene. CDR1 is MNHNY and CDR2 is SVGAGI in the germline V gene (reference sequence). The CDR3 extends over 14 amino acids. The CDR3 protein is CASSPGQGMNEQFF. The CDR3 bases are TGTGCCAGCAGTCCGGGACAGGGGATGAATGAGCAGTTCTTC.

This chain connects TRBV20-1 to TRBJ1-2; 7 nucleotides align to TRBD1. Germline CDR1 and CDR2: DFQATT and SNEGSKA (reference sequence). V shed 7 bases and J 4 bases; nucleotides not matched to a gene: 12. This CDR3 is built from 14 residues. The CDR3 here is CSVPQGGQVYGYTF. The CDR3 region has the DNA TGCAGTGTTCCCCAGGGAGGACAGGTCTATGGCTACACCTTC.

This clonotype was seen many times. The J gene is TRBJ2-3, the V gene TRBV12-3 or TRBV12-4; no reliable D call. The CDR3 sequence is 13 residues long. The V end lost 5 bases, the J end lost 6 bases, and 12 bases lay between the germline ends. The CDR3 coding sequence is TGTGCCAGCAGTCTCCACGGTATGGATACGCAGTATTTT. This translates into CASSLHGMDTQYF.

The V gene is TRBV5-4, the J gene TRBJ1-1; D remains unclear. Germline V CDR1 and CDR2: SGHNT, YYREEE (reference sequence). V was pared by 4 bases and J by 4 bases, with 11 bases between. The CDR3 spans 13 residues. Here the CDR3 reads CASSAYRATEAFF. In DNA, the CDR3 is TGTGCCAGCAGCGCCTACAGAGCCACTGAAGCTTTCTTT.

The chain has TRBV30 and TRBJ2-1; D is uncertain. Trimming cost V 1 base and J 5 bases, with 6 bases left between them. The CDR3 consists of 12 residues. Germline V gene lookup returns CDR1 GTSNPN and CDR2 SVGIG (reference sequence). CDR3 sequence reads: CAWSGINNEQFF. Here the CDR3 DNA reads TGTGCCTGGAGTGGCATCAACAATGAGCAGTTCTTC.

The chain couples TRBV4-2 to TRBJ1-1; D is perhaps TRBD1 (5 bases). V was pared by 1 base and J by 3 bases, with 12 bases between. The CDR3 length is 15 residues. Germline lookup yields CDR1 LGHNA and CDR2 YNFKEQ. The chain's CDR3 is CASSQGVPGDTEAFF. In DNA form, the CDR3 reads TGTGCCAGCAGCCAAGGGGTGCCGGGGGACACTGAAGCTTTCTTT.

The V call is TRBV4-1, the J call TRBJ2-2; 8 nucleotides agree with TRBD2. With V trimmed by 3 bases and J by 3 bases, 3 bases remained unmatched. Germline CDR1 MGHRA, CDR2 YSYEKL. CDR3 length equals 15 residues. The CDR3, as DNA: TGCGCCAGCAGCCATTCGGGGGGGGACACCGGGGAGCTGTTTTTT. Residues: CASSHSGGDTGELFF.

The chain carries TRBV6-5 and TRBJ2-1; a possible D gene is TRBD2 (6 bases). CDR3 length: 12 residues. Trimming removed 8 bases from V and 9 bases from J, with 14 bases in between. Germline V gene lookup returns CDR1 MNHEY and CDR2 SVGAGI. The CDR3 loop is CASGRPNGEQFF. The DNA of the CDR3 is TGTGCCAGCGGGAGGCCAAACGGTGAGCAGTTCTTC.

The J gene is TRBJ2-5, the V gene TRBV3-1; 9 positions match TRBD1. CDR3 size: 15 residues. V lost 3 bases to trimming and J lost 2 bases; unmatched junction nucleotides: 4. Germline lookup yields CDR1 LGHDT and CDR2 YNNKEL (reference sequence). The CDR3, as DNA: TGTGCCAGCAGCCAGGGACAGGGCCCGCAAGAGACCCAGTACTTC. This codes for CASSQGQGPQETQYF.

The chain has TRBV30 and TRBJ2-3; no definite D call. Trimming cost V 5 bases and J 2 bases, with 11 bases left between them. In germline, CDR1 is GTSNPN, CDR2 SVGIG (reference sequence). This CDR3 is built from 13 residues. CDR3 in DNA: TGTGCCTGGGCCGAAGCTGACACAGATACGCAGTATTTT. This codes for CAWAEADTDTQYF.

The rearrangement links TRBV7-2 to TRBJ2-2; a possible D gene is TRBD1 (6 bases). The CDR3 covers 17 residues. Germline V gene sequence: CDR1 SGHTA, CDR2 FQGNSA. Trimming stripped 5 bases from V and 3 bases from J, with 19 bases between. The CDR3 is CASSTRLWGPDTGELFF. Here the CDR3 DNA reads TGTGCCAGCAGCACACGGCTGTGGGGGCCGGACACCGGGGAGCTGTTTTTT.

This clonotype was detected ten times or more. The J gene is TRBJ1-2, the V gene TRBV5-1; D uncertain. CDR1 is SGHRS and CDR2 is YFSETQ in the germline V gene. Trimming pared 0 bases from V and 0 bases from J, leaving 3 bases between. The CDR3 loop spans 13 amino acids. The CDR3 coding sequence is TGCGCCAGCAGCTTGGATCCTAACTATGGCTACACCTTC. Protein: CASSLDPNYGYTF. The full variable domain, its missing parts supplied by reference TRBV5-1 and TRBJ1-2, is KAGVTQTPRYLIKTRGQQVTLSCSPISGHRSVSWYQQTPGQGLQFLFEYFSETQRNKGNFPGRFSGRQFSNSRSEMNVSTLELGDSALYLCASSLDPNYGYTFGSGTRLTVV.

The chain combines TRBV7-9 with TRBJ2-1; 10 positions match TRBD2. CDR1 and CDR2 (germline): SEHNR, FQNEAQ (reference sequence). The CDR3 contains 15 residues. J was trimmed by 3 bases and V by 6 bases; bases with no gene match: 5. CDR3 sequence: CASSSSGGVYNEQFF. CDR3 DNA sequence: TGTGCCAGCAGTTCCAGCGGGGGGGTCTACAATGAGCAGTTCTTC.

This clonotype appeared a few times. The V gene is TRBV6-5, the J gene TRBJ1-6; D remains ambiguous. CDR1 and CDR2 from the germline V gene are MNHEY and SVGAGI. The CDR3 runs 12 residues. V lost 3 bases and J 7 bases, leaving 4 bases between the germline ends. CDR3 loop: CASSYGNSPLHF. In nucleotides, the CDR3 is TGTGCCAGCAGTTATGGGAATTCACCCCTCCACTTT.

This clonotype was seen only a few times. The chain combines TRBV2 with TRBJ2-7; 9 bases map to TRBD2. V shed 10 bases and J 5 bases; nucleotides not matched to a gene: 6. The CDR3 has 12 residues. Germline CDR1 SNHLY, CDR2 FYNNEI. CDR3 DNA sequence: TGTGCCATAGCGGGAGAGTACAACGAGCAGTACTTC. Protein sequence: CAIAGEYNEQYF.

This clonotype occurred a few times. The chain links TRBV5-1 to TRBJ1-1, with a tentative D call TRBD1 (5 bases). The CDR3 is made up of 12 amino acids. Germline values: CDR1 SGHRS, CDR2 YFSETQ. The germline V and J ends were trimmed by 4 bases and 4 bases, with 8 bases remaining between them. The CDR3 DNA is TGCGCCAGCAGCGTTAGGGGCACTGAAGCTTTCTTT. Its translation is CASSVRGTEAFF.

The table lists this clonotype with a few counts. The rearrangement joins TRBV5-4 to TRBJ1-1; weak D call: TRBD1 (5 bases). Germline CDR1 and CDR2: SGHNT and YYREEE (reference sequence). V dropped 0 bases and J dropped 1 base, with 13 bases sitting between them. This CDR3 comprises 16 residues. The CDR3 DNA reads as TGTGCCAGCAGCTTGGGGCACAGGCGGGAGAACACTGAAGCTTTCTTT. This translates into CASSLGHRRENTEAFF.

This clonotype has a count of ten or more. The rearrangement joins TRBV12-3 or TRBV12-4 to TRBJ2-1, with 7 bases matching TRBD2. The ends lost 5 bases at V and 4 bases at J; junction bases unmatched: 8. This CDR3 has 15 amino acids. CDR3 in amino acids: CASSASSGGYNEQFF. In DNA, the CDR3 is TGTGCCAGCAGTGCCTCGTCGGGGGGATACAATGAGCAGTTCTTC.

This clonotype was detected only a few times. The chain recombines TRBV18 with TRBJ2-2; 8 bases map to TRBD2. The CDR3 is 15 amino acids. Germline CDR1 is KGHSH and CDR2 is LQKENI. V was clipped by 0 bases and J by 7 bases; unmatched bases: 4. CDR3 sequence reads: CASSPPGLDGGELFF. The CDR3 DNA follows: TGTGCCAGCTCACCACCGGGACTAGACGGCGGGGAGCTGTTTTTT.

This clonotype has only a few counts. J is TRBJ2-6 and V is TRBV12-3 or TRBV12-4; 7 nucleotides agree with TRBD1. The CDR3 spans 18 residues. The V gene end was trimmed by 4 bases and the J gene end by 0 bases; junction bases not matched to a gene: 9. Here the CDR3 reads CASSSTTGKGSGANVLTF. In DNA, the CDR3 is TGTGCCAGCAGTTCTACGACAGGGAAGGGCTCTGGGGCCAACGTCCTGACTTTC.

The V call is TRBV5-1, the J call TRBJ2-3, with D possibly TRBD1 on 5 matching bases. The CDR3 sequence is 14 residues long. Trimming shortened V by 4 bases and J by 7 bases, and 16 bases separated the two germline ends. The germline CDR1 and CDR2 sequences are SGHRS and YFSETQ. Written as DNA, the CDR3 is TGCGCCAGCAGCCCCCCGAACAGGCTGCATACGCAGTATTTT. Its translation is CASSPPNRLHTQYF.

This clonotype was seen at least ten times. The V call is TRBV20-1, the J call TRBJ1-5; 7 nucleotides agree with TRBD1. Looked up from germline, CDR1 is DFQATT and CDR2 is SNEGSKA (reference sequence). There are 15 residues in the CDR3. Trimming cost V 0 bases and J 3 bases; bases outside gene matches: 5. The CDR3 region is CSARDNRGFNQPQHF. DNA of the CDR3: TGCAGTGCTAGAGATAACAGGGGATTCAATCAGCCCCAGCATTTT.

The J gene is TRBJ2-3, the V gene TRBV4-1; D gene ambiguous. CDR1 MGHRA and CDR2 YSYEKL come from the germline V gene. This CDR3 is built from 16 residues. V lost 0 bases and J 1 base, leaving 11 bases between the germline ends. The CDR3 reads CASSQESPSRTDTQYF. CDR3 sequence (DNA): TGCGCCAGCAGCCAAGAGTCCCCCTCCCGCACAGATACGCAGTATTTT.

This clonotype turned up a few times. The CDR3 DNA sequence: TGTGCCAGCAGTAAAGCGGGATTCGACTACGAGCAGTACTTC. The encoded protein is CASSKAGFDYEQYF. This chain joins TRBV12-3 or TRBV12-4 and TRBJ2-7; 7 bases line up with TRBD2. The CDR3 extends over 14 amino acids. J gave up 3 bases and V 5 bases, and 7 bases lay outside the gene matches.

The V call is TRBV11-2, the J call TRBJ2-7, with 8 bases aligning to TRBD1. Germline CDR1 and CDR2: SGHAT and FQNNGV. The CDR3 totals 15 residues. V shed 4 bases and J 2 bases; nucleotides not matched to a gene: 7. CDR3 protein: CASSSTPQGAYEQYF. The CDR3 region has the DNA TGTGCCAGCAGCTCCACGCCACAGGGGGCCTACGAGCAGTACTTC.